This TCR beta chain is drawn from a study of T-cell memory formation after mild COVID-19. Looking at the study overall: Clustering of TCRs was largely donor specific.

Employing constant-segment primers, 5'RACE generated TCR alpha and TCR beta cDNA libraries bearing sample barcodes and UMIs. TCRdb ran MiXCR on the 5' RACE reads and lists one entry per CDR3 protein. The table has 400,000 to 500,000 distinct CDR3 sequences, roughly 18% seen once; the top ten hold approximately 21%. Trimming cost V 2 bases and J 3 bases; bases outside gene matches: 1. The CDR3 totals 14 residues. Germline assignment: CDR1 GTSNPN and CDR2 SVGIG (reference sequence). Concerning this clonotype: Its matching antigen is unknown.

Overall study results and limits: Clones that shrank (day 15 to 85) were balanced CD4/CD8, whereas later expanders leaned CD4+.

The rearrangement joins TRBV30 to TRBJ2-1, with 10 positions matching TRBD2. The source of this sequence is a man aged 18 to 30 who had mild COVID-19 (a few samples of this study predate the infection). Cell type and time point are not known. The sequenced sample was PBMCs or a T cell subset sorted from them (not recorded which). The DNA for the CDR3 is TGTGCCTGGAGTCGACTAGCGGGCTACAATGAGCAGTTCTTC. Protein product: CAWSRLAGYNEQFF.